The rows below give T cell receptor beta chains drawn from one sample of a study of technical replicates of blood from a handful of donors. Measured with immunoSEQ multiplex PCR; TCRdb has only the in-frame clones, and not every one. Of 75,000 to 100,000 clones listed, 95% were seen once; the top ten hold 0.25% to 0.3%. Sequencing was carried out using T cells isolated from PBMCs. Source of these receptors: a human donor in good health. Each CDR3 is given with its conserved first and last residue. D genes are given only for firm matches. Size is stated for part of the rows, as once, few or many counts, or as a class when the clone is expanded.

v_gene,j_gene,abundance,d_gene,CDR3nt,CDR3aa
TRBV7-9,TRBJ2-1,.,.,TGTGCCAGCAGCTCCGGGACTCCTATCTGGTTCTTC,CASSSGTPIWFF
TRBV5-1,TRBJ2-5,.,.,TGCGCCAGCAGCCCCCCGGGGGAGACCCAGTACTTC,CASSPPGETQYF
TRBV19,TRBJ2-1,once,TRBD1,TGTGCCAGTAGTATTTTAGGACAGGGGGCGAATGAGCAGTTCTTC,CASSILGQGANEQFF
TRBV7-3,TRBJ1-6,.,TRBD1,TGTGCCAGCAGCTTAATCGACAAACAGGGGTATAATTCACCCCTCCACTTT,CASSLIDKQGYNSPLHF
TRBV27,TRBJ1-4,.,.,TGTGCCAGCAGTCCCGCTTTGCCGGCCGGAGGGGTTAATGAAAAACTGTTTTTT,CASSPALPAGGVNEKLFF
TRBV6-4,TRBJ2-1,once,TRBD1,TGTGCCAGCAGTGATGAGGGGGACAGGCCCAATGAGCAGTTCTTC,CASSDEGDRPNEQFF
TRBV2,TRBJ2-1,.,TRBD2,TGTGCCAGCAGTGAAGCGCGACTAGCGAGCTCCTACAATGAGCAGTTCTTC,CASSEARLASSYNEQFF
TRBV19,TRBJ2-7,.,.,TGTGCCAGTAGCAGTCCGGGACTCAACTACGAGCAGTACTTC,CASSSPGLNYEQYF
TRBV28,TRBJ2-3,once,TRBD2,TGTGCCAGCAGTAAACCAGCGGGAAACACAGATACGCAGTATTTT,CASSKPAGNTDTQYF
TRBV5-6,TRBJ2-7,.,.,TGTGCCAGCAGCTCCGGGACACCCTCCTACGAGCAGTACTTC,CASSSGTPSYEQYF
TRBV20-1,TRBJ1-1,few,.,TGCAGTGCTAGAGTAAACACTGAAGCTTTCTTT,CSARVNTEAFF
TRBV5-1,TRBJ2-1,.,TRBD1,TGCGCCAGCAGCTTGTTCCCAAACCTAGACAGGGGAAGATACAATGAGCAGTTCTTC,CASSLFPNLDRGRYNEQFF
TRBV7-9,TRBJ2-7,.,TRBD1,TGTGCCAGCAGGACAGGGTCCACCTACGAGCAGTACTTC,CASRTGSTYEQYF
TRBV9,TRBJ1-2,.,.,TGTGCCAGCGGGCAGGTGGGAGGAGGCTATGGCTACACCTTC,CASGQVGGGYGYTF
TRBV29-1,TRBJ2-1,.,TRBD2,TGCAGCGTTGAAGGGCTAGCGGGGGGTTACAATGAGCAGTTCTTC,CSVEGLAGGYNEQFF
TRBV7-9,TRBJ1-2,.,.,TGTGCCAGCAGCTCTGGGCCCTATGGCTACACCTTC,CASSSGPYGYTF
TRBV7-2,TRBJ1-6,once,.,TGTGCCAGCAGCCCGGGGGACCTTCAGGCTTCACCCCTCCACTTT,CASSPGDLQASPLHF
TRBV6-1,TRBJ1-4,.,.,TGTGCCAGCAGGGCGCAGGCCGTTTATAATGAAAAACTGTTTTTT,CASRAQAVYNEKLFF
TRBV11-3,TRBJ2-7,.,TRBD2,TGTGCCAGCACCGGGACTAGCGGATACGAGCAGTACTTC,CASTGTSGYEQYF
TRBV6-1,TRBJ2-7,few,TRBD2,TGTGCCAGCAGCGCTATGACTAGCGGGAGCTACGAGCAGTACTTC,CASSAMTSGSYEQYF
TRBV5-4,TRBJ2-5,once,TRBD2,TGTGCCAGCAGCCGGACCCTCTTCAGTAGCGGGGGGGAAGAGACCCAGTACTTC,CASSRTLFSSGGEETQYF
TRBV6-6,TRBJ1-3,.,TRBD1,TGTGCCAGCAGTTACATCAGGGGGCTAACTGGAAACACCATATATTTT,CASSYIRGLTGNTIYF
TRBV29-1,TRBJ1-5,.,TRBD1,TGCAGCGTCGCAGGACAGGAAAATCAGCCCCAGCATTTT,CSVAGQENQPQHF
TRBV6-5,TRBJ1-2,few,TRBD1,TGTGCCAGCAGTTACTTACAGGGGTATGGCTACACCTTC,CASSYLQGYGYTF